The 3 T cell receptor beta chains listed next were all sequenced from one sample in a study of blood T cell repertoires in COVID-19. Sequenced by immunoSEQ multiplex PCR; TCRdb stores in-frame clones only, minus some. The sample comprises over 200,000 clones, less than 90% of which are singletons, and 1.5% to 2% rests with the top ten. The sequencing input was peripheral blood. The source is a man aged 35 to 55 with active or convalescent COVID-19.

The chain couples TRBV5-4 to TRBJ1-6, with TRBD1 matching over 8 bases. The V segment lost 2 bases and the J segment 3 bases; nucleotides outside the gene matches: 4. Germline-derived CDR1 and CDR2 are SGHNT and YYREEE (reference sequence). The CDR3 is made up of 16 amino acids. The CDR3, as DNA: TGTGCCAGCAGCTTTCAGGGGGCCGTCTATAATTCACCCCTCCACTTT. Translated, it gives CASSFQGAVYNSPLHF.

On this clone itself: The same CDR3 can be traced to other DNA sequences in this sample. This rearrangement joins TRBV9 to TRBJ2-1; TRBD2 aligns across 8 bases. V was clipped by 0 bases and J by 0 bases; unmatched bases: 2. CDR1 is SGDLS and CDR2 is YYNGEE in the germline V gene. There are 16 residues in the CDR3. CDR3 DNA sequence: TGTGCCAGCAGCGTAGTAAGCGGGAGCTCCTACAATGAGCAGTTCTTC. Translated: CASSVVSGSSYNEQFF.

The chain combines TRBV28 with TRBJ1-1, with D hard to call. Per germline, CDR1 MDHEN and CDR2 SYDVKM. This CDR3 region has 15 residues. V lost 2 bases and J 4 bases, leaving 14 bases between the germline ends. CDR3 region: CASSLGRGLGTEAFF. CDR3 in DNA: TGTGCCAGCAGTTTAGGTCGGGGTTTGGGCACTGAAGCTTTCTTT.